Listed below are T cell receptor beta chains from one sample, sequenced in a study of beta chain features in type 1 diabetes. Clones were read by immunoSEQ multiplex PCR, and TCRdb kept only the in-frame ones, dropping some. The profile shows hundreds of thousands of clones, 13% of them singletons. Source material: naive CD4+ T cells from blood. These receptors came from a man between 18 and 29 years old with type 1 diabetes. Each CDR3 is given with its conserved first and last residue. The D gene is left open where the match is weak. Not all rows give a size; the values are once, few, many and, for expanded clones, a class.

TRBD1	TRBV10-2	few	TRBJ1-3	TGCGCCAGCAGTGCCGACGACAGGGGCTCTGGAAACACCATATATTTT	CASSADDRGSGNTIYF
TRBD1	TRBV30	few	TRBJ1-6	TGTGCCTGGAGTTTTTACAGGGGGAAGGATTCACCCCTCCACTTT	CAWSFYRGKDSPLHF
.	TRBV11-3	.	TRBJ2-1	TGTGCCAGCAGCTTAGATGGGGACAATAACAATGAGCAGTTCTTC	CASSLDGDNNNEQFF
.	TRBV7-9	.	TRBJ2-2	TGTGCCAGCAGTCCCAAGTTGGGAACGAACACCGGGGAGCTGTTTTTT	CASSPKLGTNTGELFF
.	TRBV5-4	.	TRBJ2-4	TGTGCCAGCAGCCATGCCCCCAGGGACGAAAACATTCAGTACTTC	CASSHAPRDENIQYF
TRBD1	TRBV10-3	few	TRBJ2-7	TGTGCCATCAGTGAGTCGACAGGACAGGGAAGCTCCTACGAGCAGTACTTC	CAISESTGQGSSYEQYF
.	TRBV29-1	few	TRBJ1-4	TGCAGCGTCCAGGACGCTAATGAAAAACTGTTTTTT	CSVQDANEKLFF
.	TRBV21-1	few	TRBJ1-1	TGTGCCAGCAGCAAGCGTGTATCTCGGGGGGCCAGGACTGAAGCTTTCTTT	CASSKRVSRGARTEAFF
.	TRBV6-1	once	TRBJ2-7	TGTGCCAGCAGTGAGAGGACAGCGAGCTCCTACGAGCAGTACTTC	CASSERTASSYEQYF
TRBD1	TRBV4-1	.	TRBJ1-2	TGCGCCAGCAGCCAAGGGGACAGGGGAGTCGGGGTCAATGGCTACACCTTC	CASSQGDRGVGVNGYTF
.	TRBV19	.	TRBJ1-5	TGTGCCAGTAGCCTGCCCACGGGTCAGCCCCAGCATTTT	CASSLPTGQPQHF
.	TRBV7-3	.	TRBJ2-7	TGTGCCAGCAGCTTACCTACTAAATACGAGCAGTACTTC	CASSLPTKYEQYF
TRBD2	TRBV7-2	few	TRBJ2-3	TGTGCCAGCAGCTTCAGCGGGGTTAGCACAGATACGCAGTATTTT	CASSFSGVSTDTQYF
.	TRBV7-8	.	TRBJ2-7	TGTGCCAGCAGCCCCCAGGGAGGCTCCTACGAGCAGTACTTC	CASSPQGGSYEQYF
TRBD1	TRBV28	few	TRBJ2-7	TGTGCCAGCAGTCCCGGACAGGGGAGGGTGTACTTC	CASSPGQGRVYF
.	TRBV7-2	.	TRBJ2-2	TGTGCCAGCAGCTCCGGGCCAAGCATTGGGGAGCTGTTTTTT	CASSSGPSIGELFF
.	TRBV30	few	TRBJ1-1	TGTGCCTTGGACAAACAGTGGGACACTGAAGCTTTCTTT	CALDKQWDTEAFF
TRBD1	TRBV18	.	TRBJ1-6	TGTGCCAGCTCACCCACAGGGGCGAACTATAATTCACCCCTCCACTTT	CASSPTGANYNSPLHF
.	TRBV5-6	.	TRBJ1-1	TGTGCCAGCAGGATGGACTTGAACACTGAAGCTTTCTTT	CASRMDLNTEAFF
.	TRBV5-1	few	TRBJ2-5	TGCGCCAGCGCAATGGAACAGGTCACTTCGGAGACCCAGTACTTC	CASAMEQVTSETQYF
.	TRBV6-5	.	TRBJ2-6	TGTGCCAGCGGCCCTGGGACAGCCAACGTCCTGACTTTC	CASGPGTANVLTF
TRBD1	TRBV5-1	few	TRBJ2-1	TGCGCCAGCAGCTTGGCTGAGACAGGGGGTTCCTACAATGAGCAGTTCTTC	CASSLAETGGSYNEQFF
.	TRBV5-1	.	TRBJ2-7	TGCGCCAGCAGCCGGGGGGCAGTAGAAGCCTACGAGCAGTACTTC	CASSRGAVEAYEQYF
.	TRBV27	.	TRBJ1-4	TGTGCCAGCAGTTTCGAATCGGGAAGCAGGGTTCGGGAAAAACTGTTTTTT	CASSFESGSRVREKLFF
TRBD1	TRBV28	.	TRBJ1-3	TGTGCCAGCACCACAGGGGCTGTAGCTGGAAACACCATATATTTT	CASTTGAVAGNTIYF
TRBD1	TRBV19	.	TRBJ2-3	TGTGCCAGTAGCTCTAGACAGGGCCGAACGAGGACGAGCACAGATACGCAGTATTTT	CASSSRQGRTRTSTDTQYF
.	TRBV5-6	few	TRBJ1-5	TGTGCCAGCAGCGATTACAGGGTTTCCAATCAGCCCCAGCATTTT	CASSDYRVSNQPQHF
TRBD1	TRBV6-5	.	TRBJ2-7	TGTGCCAGCAGTTACTCACAGGGGTACTCCTACGAGCAGTACTTC	CASSYSQGYSYEQYF
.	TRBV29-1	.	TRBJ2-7	TGCAGCGTTGAGGGGCTGGGAACCTACGAGCAGTACTTC	CSVEGLGTYEQYF
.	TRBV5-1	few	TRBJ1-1	TGCGCCAGCAGGATCTTCGGGAGTAGGAACACTGAAGCTTTCTTT	CASRIFGSRNTEAFF
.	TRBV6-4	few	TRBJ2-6	TGTGCCAGCAGTGACAGTGGGTCTGGGGCCAACGTCCTGACTTTC	CASSDSGSGANVLTF
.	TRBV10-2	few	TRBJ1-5	TGCGCCAGCAGTGAGTCGATGGTCGTGCCCCAGCATTTT	CASSESMVVPQHF
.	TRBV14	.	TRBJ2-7	TGTGCCAGCAGCCGGGCTAGAGGGCTAGGCTCCTACGAGCAGTACTTC	CASSRARGLGSYEQYF
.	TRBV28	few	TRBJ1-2	TGTGCCAGCAGTGGACTAGCGACTCCCCTGGGGTATGGCTACACCTTC	CASSGLATPLGYGYTF
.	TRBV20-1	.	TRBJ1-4	TGCAGCATTACAGGGAGGGAAAAACTGTTTTTT	CSITGREKLFF
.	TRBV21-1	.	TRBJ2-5	TGTGCCACAAGGGGGGCTAGGGAGACCCAGTACTTC	CATRGARETQYF
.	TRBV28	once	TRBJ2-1	TGTGCCAGCAGTTTAGTGCGGGGGCCCTACAATGAGCAGTTCTTC	CASSLVRGPYNEQFF
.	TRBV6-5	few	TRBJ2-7	TGTGCCAGCAGTTACGGCGCACCAGCCGGGGAGCAGTACTTC	CASSYGAPAGEQYF
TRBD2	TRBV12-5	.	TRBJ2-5	TGTGCTAGTGGTCCCTATAGCGGGGGGGACCAAGAGACCCAGTACTTC	CASGPYSGGDQETQYF
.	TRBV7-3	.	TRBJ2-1	TGTGCCAGCAGCCCCAGCCCAAACAATGAGCAGTTCTTC	CASSPSPNNEQFF
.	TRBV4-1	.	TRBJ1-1	TGCGCCAGCAGCCCCCTGACAGGTTCGGGCACTGAAGCTTTCTTT	CASSPLTGSGTEAFF
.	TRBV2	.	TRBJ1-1	TGTGCCAGCAGTATCAGGGGAGCGGACATGAACACTGAAGCTTTCTTT	CASSIRGADMNTEAFF
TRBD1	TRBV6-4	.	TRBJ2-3	TGTGCCACCAGACAGGGAACAGATACGCAGTATTTT	CATRQGTDTQYF
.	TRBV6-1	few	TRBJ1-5	TGTGCCAGCAGTGAAAACACAGGCCCCTTGGGACAGCCCCAGCATTTT	CASSENTGPLGQPQHF
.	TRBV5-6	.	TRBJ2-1	TGTGCCAGCAGCTTGGAACAAAAGCTTTACAATGAGCAGTTCTTC	CASSLEQKLYNEQFF
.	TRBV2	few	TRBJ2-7	TGTGCCCCCACCCGGGGCGAGCAGTACTTC	CAPTRGEQYF
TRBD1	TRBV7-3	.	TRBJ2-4	TGTGCCAGCAGCTTAACAGGGGGCGGAAACATTCAGTACTTC	CASSLTGGGNIQYF
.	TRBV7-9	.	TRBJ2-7	TGTGCCAGCAGCGAGCGACAGTTGGACGAGCAGTACTTC	CASSERQLDEQYF
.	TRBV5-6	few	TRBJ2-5	TGTGCCAGCAGCCTGCAGGCGGTACAAGAGACCCAGTACTTC	CASSLQAVQETQYF
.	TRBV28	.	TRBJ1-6	TGTGCCAGCAGTTTGCGGGACGGCCTAAATTCACCCCTCCACTTT	CASSLRDGLNSPLHF
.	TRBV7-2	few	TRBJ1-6	TGTGCCAGCAGCCCCACCCGGGCTTCACCCCTCCACTTT	CASSPTRASPLHF
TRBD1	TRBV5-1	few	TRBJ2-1	TGCGCCAGCAGCTTGGGACTTAAACAACAGGGGGATGAGCAGTTCTTC	CASSLGLKQQGDEQFF